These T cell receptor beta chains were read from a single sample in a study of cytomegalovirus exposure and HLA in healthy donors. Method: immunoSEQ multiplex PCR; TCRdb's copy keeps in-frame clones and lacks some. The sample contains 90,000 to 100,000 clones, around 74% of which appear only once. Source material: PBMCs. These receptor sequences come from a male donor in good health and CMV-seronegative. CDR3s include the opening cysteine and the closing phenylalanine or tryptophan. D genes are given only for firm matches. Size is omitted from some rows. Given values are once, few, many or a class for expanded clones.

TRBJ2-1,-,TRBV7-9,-,CASSLAGGVFLYEQFF,TGTGCCAGCAGCTTAGCGGGAGGTGTGTTTCTTTATGAGCAGTTCTTC
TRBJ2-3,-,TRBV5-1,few,CASSLEGRMSDTQYF,TGCGCCAGCAGCTTGGAGGGGAGGATGTCAGATACGCAGTATTTT
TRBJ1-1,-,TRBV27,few,CASTFLGGGAGTEAFF,TGTGCCAGCACCTTTTTGGGGGGGGGCGCGGGAACTGAAGCTTTCTTT
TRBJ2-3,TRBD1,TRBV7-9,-,CASSVRTGADRTDTQYF,TGTGCCAGCAGCGTAAGGACAGGGGCGGACCGCACAGATACGCAGTATTTT
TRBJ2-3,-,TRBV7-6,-,CASSATLQYTQYF,TGTGCCAGCAGCGCGACTTTGCAGTATACGCAGTATTTT
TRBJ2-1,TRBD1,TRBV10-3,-,CAISESGQSSYNEQFF,TGTGCCATCAGTGAGTCGGGACAGTCCTCCTACAATGAGCAGTTCTTC
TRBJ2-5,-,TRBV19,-,CASSIAHSNQETQYF,TGTGCCAGTAGTATAGCTCACAGTAACCAAGAGACCCAGTACTTC
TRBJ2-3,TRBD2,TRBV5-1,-,CASSFPPSGESTDTQYF,TGCGCCAGCAGCTTCCCCCCTAGCGGGGAAAGCACAGATACGCAGTATTTT
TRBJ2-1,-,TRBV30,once,CARDSTYNEQFF,TGTGCGCGGGACTCGACCTACAATGAGCAGTTCTTC
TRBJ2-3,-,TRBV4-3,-,CASSQGAGATDTQYF,TGCGCCAGCAGCCAAGGGGCGGGGGCCACAGATACGCAGTATTTT
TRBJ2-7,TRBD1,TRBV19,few,CASTGGSTYEQYF,TGTGCCAGTACAGGGGGCTCAACCTACGAGCAGTACTTC
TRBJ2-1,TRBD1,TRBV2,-,CASSERDRVYNEQFF,TGTGCCAGCAGTGAGCGGGACAGGGTTTACAATGAGCAGTTCTTC
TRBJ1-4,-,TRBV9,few,CASSAGINEKLFF,TGTGCCAGCAGCGCGGGTATCAATGAAAAACTGTTTTTT
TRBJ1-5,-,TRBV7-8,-,CASSLVRGSQPQHF,TGTGCCAGCAGCTTAGTTAGGGGCAGTCAGCCCCAGCATTTT
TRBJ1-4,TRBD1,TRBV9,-,CASSVETSPGGFGEKLFF,TGTGCCAGCAGCGTAGAGACCTCCCCAGGGGGATTCGGTGAAAAACTGTTTTTT
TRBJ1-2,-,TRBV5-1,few,CASSLDLLYGYTF,TGCGCCAGCAGCTTGGATCTACTCTATGGCTACACCTTC
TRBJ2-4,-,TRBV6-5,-,CASSASDDGVGIQYF,TGTGCCAGCAGTGCTAGCGACGATGGTGTAGGCATTCAGTACTTC
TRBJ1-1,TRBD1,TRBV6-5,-,CASSHDRGNTEAFF,TGTGCCAGCAGTCACGACAGGGGGAACACTGAAGCTTTCTTT
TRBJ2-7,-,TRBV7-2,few,CASSPDRVSYEQYF,TGTGCCAGCAGCCCGGATCGGGTTTCCTACGAGCAGTACTTC
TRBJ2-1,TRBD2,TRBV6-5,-,CAAGDSSYNEQFF,TGTGCCGCGGGGGATAGCTCCTACAATGAGCAGTTCTTC
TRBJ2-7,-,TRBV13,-,CASSSVRGSYEQYF,TGTGCCAGCAGCTCGGTTAGGGGGTCCTACGAGCAGTACTTC
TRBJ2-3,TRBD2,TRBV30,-,CAWSVRSGLAGGGRRYF,TGTGCCTGGAGTGTCCGCTCGGGACTAGCGGGAGGGGGACGCCGGTATTTT
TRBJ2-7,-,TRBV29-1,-,CSVEFASVNSYEQYF,TGCAGCGTTGAATTTGCTAGCGTGAACTCCTACGAGCAGTACTTC
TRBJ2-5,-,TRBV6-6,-,CASSYTRGRRETQYF,TGTGCCAGCAGTTACACCAGGGGAAGAAGAGAGACCCAGTACTTC
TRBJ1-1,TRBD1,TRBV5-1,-,CASSIDPGQEIRDTEAFF,TGCGCCAGCAGCATCGATCCGGGACAGGAAATAAGGGACACTGAAGCTTTCTTT
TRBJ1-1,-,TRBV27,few,CASSLSWGVFTEAFF,TGTGCCAGCAGTTTATCATGGGGGGTGTTCACTGAAGCTTTCTTT
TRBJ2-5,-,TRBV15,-,CATSRGDREAQETQYF,TGTGCCACCAGCAGGGGTGACAGGGAGGCCCAAGAGACCCAGTACTTC
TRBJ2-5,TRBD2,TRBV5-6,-,CASRWGSGSFGETQYF,TGTGCCAGCAGGTGGGGGAGCGGGAGTTTCGGAGAGACCCAGTACTTC
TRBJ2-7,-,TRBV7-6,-,CASSLGSTGFPVYEQYF,TGTGCCAGCAGCTTAGGGTCGACAGGCTTTCCTGTTTACGAGCAGTACTTC
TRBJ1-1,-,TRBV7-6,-,CASSLTAFRTEAFF,TGTGCCAGCAGCTTGACAGCCTTTCGGACTGAAGCTTTCTTT
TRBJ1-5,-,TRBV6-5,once,CASRVGGNQPQHF,TGTGCCAGCAGGGTGGGGGGGAATCAGCCCCAGCATTTT
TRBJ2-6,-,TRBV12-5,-,CASGQSAGQRSGANVLTF,TGTGCTAGTGGTCAGAGCGCGGGACAGAGATCGGGGGCCAACGTCCTGACTTTC
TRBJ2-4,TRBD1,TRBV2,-,CASEGTGVGGDIQYF,TGTGCCAGCGAGGGGACAGGGGTTGGGGGGGACATTCAGTACTTC
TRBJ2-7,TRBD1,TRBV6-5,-,CASSYSAGGYEQYF,TGTGCCAGCAGTTACTCAGCAGGGGGCTACGAGCAGTACTTC
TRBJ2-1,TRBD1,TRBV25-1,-,CASSLTGGYEQFF,TGTGCCAGCAGTTTGACAGGGGGTTATGAGCAGTTCTTC
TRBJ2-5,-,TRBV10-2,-,CATRTEETQYF,TGCGCCACCCGGACAGAAGAGACCCAGTACTTC
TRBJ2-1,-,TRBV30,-,CAWRQDYYNEQFF,TGTGCCTGGCGCCAGGACTATTACAATGAGCAGTTCTTC
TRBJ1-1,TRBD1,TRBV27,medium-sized,CASSLRQGRGTEAFF,TGTGCCAGCAGTTTAAGACAGGGAAGGGGCACTGAAGCTTTCTTT
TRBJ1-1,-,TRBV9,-,CASTETEFGRAFF,TGTGCCAGCACCGAGACAGAGTTTGGGAGGGCTTTCTTT
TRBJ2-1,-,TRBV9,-,CASSVDYYNEQFF,TGTGCCAGCAGCGTCGACTATTACAATGAGCAGTTCTTC
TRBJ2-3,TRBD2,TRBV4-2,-,CASSQDGLAGGSRGTDTQYF,TGTGCCAGCAGCCAAGACGGACTAGCGGGAGGTTCAAGGGGCACAGATACGCAGTATTTT
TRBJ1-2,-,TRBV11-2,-,CASSQKTGPYGYTF,TGTGCCAGCAGCCAAAAGACAGGCCCCTATGGCTACACCTTC